This TCR beta chain was recovered during a study of T cells in localized non-small cell lung cancer. Study observations and caveats: Longer overall survival accompanied higher blood T cell density. Multi-region tumor sequencing was not done, so intratumor heterogeneity could not be excluded.

The repertoire was sequenced with immunoSEQ multiplex PCR; TCRdb's copy has only in-frame clones and lacks some. The table includes about 1,700 clones, roughly a fifth detected once. By sample fraction, this clone is medium-sized. Antigen unknown. V lost 1 base and J 0 bases, leaving 9 bases between the germline ends. CDR3 length equals 15 residues. From germline, CDR1 is SGHNT and CDR2 YENEEA. The sequences come from lung tumor tissue, collected before any cancer treatment. This chain uses TRBV11-3 with TRBJ1-1; the D is unclear. This clonotype was obtained from a man aged 40 to 70 with stage III lung adenocarcinoma. CDR3 sequence (DNA): TGTGCCAGCAGCTTAGGGGGTAGGGTGAACACTGAAGCTTTCTTT. Translated, it gives CASSLGGRVNTEAFF. Drawing the rest from reference TRBV11-3 and TRBJ1-1, the complete variable domain is EAGVVQSPRYKIIEKKQPVAFWCNPISGHNTLYWYLQNLGQGPELLIRYENEEAVDDSQLPKDRFSAERLKGVDSTLKIQPAELGDSAVYLCASSLGGRVNTEAFFGQGTRLTVV.